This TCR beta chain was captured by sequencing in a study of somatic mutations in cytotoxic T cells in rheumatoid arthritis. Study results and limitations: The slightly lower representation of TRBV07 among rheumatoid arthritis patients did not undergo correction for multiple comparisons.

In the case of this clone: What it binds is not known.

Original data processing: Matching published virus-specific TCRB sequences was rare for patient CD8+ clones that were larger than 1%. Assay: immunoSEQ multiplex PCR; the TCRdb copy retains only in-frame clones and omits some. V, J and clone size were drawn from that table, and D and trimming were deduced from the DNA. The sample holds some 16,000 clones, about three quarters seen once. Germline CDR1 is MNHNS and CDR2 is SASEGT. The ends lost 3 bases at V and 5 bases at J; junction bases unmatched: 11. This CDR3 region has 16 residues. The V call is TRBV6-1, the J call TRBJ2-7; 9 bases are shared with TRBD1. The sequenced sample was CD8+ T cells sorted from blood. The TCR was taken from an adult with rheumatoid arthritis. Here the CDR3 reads CASSENPGQGTHEQYF. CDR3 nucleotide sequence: TGTGCCAGCAGTGAGAATCCGGGACAGGGTACCCACGAGCAGTACTTC.